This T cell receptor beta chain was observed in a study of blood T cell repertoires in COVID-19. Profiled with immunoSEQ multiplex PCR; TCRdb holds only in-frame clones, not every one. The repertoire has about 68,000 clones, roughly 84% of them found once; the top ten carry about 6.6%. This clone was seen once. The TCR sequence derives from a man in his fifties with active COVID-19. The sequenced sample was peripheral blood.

The CDR3: CATTKSGLSSYNEQFF. In DNA, the CDR3 is TGTGCCACCACTAAAAGCGGTCTTAGCTCCTACAATGAGCAGTTCTTC. V usage is TRBV6-6 and J usage is TRBJ2-1; maybe TRBD2 (5 bases). Germline values: CDR1 MNHNY, CDR2 SVGAGI (reference sequence). V was clipped by 10 bases and J by 0 bases, with 19 bases between them. This CDR3 is built from 16 residues.